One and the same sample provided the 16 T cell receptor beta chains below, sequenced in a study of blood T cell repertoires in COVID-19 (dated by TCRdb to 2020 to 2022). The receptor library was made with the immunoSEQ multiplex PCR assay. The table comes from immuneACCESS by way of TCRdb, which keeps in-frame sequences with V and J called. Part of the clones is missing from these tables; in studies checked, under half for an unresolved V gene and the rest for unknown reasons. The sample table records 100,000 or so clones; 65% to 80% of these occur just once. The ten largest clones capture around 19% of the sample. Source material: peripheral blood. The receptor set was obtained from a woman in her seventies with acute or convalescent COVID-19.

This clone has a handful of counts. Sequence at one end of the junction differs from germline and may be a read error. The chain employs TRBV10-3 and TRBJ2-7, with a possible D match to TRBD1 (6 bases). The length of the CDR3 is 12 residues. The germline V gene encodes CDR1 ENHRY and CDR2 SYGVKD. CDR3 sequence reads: CAISEATGLEHF. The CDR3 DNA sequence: TGTGCCATCAGTGAGGCGACAGGTCTGGAGCACTTC.

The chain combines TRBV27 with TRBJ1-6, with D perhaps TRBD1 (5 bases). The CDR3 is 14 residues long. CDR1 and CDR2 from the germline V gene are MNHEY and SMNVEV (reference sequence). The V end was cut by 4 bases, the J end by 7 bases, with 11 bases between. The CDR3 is CASSSDKPNSPLHF. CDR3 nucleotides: TGTGCCAGCAGTTCGGACAAGCCAAATTCACCCCTCCACTTT.

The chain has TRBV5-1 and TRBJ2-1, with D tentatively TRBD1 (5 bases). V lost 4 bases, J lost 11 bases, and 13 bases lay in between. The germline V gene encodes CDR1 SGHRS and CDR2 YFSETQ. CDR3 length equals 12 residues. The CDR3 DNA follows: TGCGCCAGCAGCCCCCCAGGGCCTAAGCAGTTCTTC. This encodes CASSPPGPKQFF.

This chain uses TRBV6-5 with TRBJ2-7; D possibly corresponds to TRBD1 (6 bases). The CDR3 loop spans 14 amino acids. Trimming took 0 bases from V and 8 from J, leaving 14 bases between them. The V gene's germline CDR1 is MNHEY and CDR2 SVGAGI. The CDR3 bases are TGTGCCAGCAGTTACTCGTCGGCAGGGGTACAGCAGTACTTC. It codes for CASSYSSAGVQQYF.

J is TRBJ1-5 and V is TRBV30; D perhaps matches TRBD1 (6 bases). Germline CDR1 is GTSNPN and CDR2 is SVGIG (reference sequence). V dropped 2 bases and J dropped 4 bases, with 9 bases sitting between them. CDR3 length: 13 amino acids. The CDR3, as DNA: TGTGCCTGGAGTCGGGACACTAATCAGCCCCAGCATTTT. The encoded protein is CAWSRDTNQPQHF.

The CDR3: CASSQDTTRRAEAFF. DNA for the CDR3: TGCGCCAGCAGCCAAGACACCACACGGCGGGCTGAAGCTTTCTTT. The chain couples TRBV4-3 to TRBJ1-1; D call uncertain. This CDR3 contains 15 residues. V was shortened by 0 bases and J by 6 bases, with 14 bases between the two germline ends. Germline V lookup: CDR1 LGHNA, CDR2 YSLEER.

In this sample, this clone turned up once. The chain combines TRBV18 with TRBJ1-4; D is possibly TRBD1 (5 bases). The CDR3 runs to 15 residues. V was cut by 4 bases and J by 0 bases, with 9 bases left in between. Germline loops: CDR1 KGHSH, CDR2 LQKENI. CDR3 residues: CASSQDRSTNEKLFF. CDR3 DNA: TGTGCCAGCTCACAAGACAGATCAACTAATGAAAAACTGTTTTTT. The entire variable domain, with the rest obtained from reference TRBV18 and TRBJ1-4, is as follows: NAGVMQNPRHLVRRRGQEARLRCSPMKGHSHVYWYRQLPEEGLKFMVYLQKENIIDESGMPKERFSAEFPKEGPSILRIQQVVRGDSAAYFCASSQDRSTNEKLFFGSGTQLSVL.

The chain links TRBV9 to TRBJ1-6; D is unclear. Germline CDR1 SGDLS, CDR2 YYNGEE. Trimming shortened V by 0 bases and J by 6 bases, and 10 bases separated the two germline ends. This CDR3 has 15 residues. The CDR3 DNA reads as TGTGCCAGCAGCGTAGACGGAGCAATTAATTCACCCCTCCACTTT. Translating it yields CASSVDGAINSPLHF.

In DNA, the CDR3 is TGTGCCAGCAGCTTGGAACGAGGGAGCGGCTACACCTTC. Its translation is CASSLERGSGYTF. This chain uses TRBV5-6 with TRBJ1-2; D gene unclear. The CDR3 covers 13 residues. Trimming left V 0 bases short and J 8 bases short, with 11 bases between. CDR1 SGHDT and CDR2 YYEEEE come from the germline V gene.

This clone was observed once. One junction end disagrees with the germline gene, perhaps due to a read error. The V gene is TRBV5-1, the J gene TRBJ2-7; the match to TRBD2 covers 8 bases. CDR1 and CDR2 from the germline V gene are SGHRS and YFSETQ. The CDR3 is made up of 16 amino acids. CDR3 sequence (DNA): TGCCCCAGCTTCCGCCTTTGGGGGGGCCGGGGGGGGCAGCAGTACTTC. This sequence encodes CPSFRLWGGRGGQQYF.

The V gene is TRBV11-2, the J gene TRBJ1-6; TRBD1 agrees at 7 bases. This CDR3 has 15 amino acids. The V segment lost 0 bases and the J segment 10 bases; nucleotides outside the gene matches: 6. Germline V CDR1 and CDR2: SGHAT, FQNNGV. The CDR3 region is CASSLESTGDSPLHF. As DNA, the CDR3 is TGTGCCAGCAGCTTAGAATCCACAGGGGACTCACCCCTCCACTTT.

The CDR3 region has the DNA TGTGCCTGGGATAAGGGACAGGTCTACGAGCAGTACTTC. Translation gives CAWDKGQVYEQYF. The chain recombines TRBV30 with TRBJ2-7, with 8 bases lining up with TRBD1. Per the germline V gene, CDR1 is GTSNPN and CDR2 is SVGIG (reference sequence). J was trimmed by 3 bases and V by 5 bases; bases with no gene match: 6. The CDR3 runs to 13 residues.

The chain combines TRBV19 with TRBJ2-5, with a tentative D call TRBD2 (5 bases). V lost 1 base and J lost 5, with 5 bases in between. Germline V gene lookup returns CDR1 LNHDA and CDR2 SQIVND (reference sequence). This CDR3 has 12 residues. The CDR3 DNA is TGTGCCAGTAGTATAGGAGGGGAGACCCAGTACTTC. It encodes CASSIGGETQYF. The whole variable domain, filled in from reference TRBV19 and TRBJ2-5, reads DGGITQSPKYLFRKEGQNVTLSCEQNLNHDAMYWYRQDPGQGLRLIYYSQIVNDFQKGDIAEGYSVSREKKESFPLTVTSAQKNPTAFYLCASSIGGETQYFGPGTRLLVL.

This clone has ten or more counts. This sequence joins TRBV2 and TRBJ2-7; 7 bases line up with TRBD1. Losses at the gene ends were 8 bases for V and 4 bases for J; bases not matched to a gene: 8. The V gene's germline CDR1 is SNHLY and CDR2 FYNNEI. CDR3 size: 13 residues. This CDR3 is CASVRDRQYEQYF. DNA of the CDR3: TGTGCCAGCGTTAGGGACAGACAGTACGAGCAGTACTTC.

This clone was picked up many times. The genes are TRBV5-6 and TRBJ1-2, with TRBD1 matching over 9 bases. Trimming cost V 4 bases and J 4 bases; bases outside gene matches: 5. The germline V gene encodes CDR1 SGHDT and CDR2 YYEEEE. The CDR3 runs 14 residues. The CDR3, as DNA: TGTGCCAGCAGCCCCGGGACAGGGACCTATGGCTACACCTTC. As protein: CASSPGTGTYGYTF.

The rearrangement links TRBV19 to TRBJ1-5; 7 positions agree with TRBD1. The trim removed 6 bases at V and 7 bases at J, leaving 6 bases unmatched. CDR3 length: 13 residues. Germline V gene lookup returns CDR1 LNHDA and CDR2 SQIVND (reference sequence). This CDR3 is CASSIEQGQPQHF. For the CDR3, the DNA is TGTGCCAGTAGCATTGAACAGGGGCAGCCCCAGCATTTT.